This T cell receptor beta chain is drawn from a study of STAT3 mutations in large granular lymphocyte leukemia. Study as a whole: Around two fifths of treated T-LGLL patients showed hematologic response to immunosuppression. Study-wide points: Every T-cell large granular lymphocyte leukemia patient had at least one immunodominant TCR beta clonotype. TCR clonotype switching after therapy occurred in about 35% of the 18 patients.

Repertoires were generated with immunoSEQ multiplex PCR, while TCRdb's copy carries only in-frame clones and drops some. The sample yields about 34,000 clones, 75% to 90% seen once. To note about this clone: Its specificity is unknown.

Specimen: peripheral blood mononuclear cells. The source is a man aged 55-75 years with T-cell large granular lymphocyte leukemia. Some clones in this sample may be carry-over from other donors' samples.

CDR3 residues: CASSPVTINTGELFF. CDR3 coding DNA: TGTGCCAGCAGTCCCGTTACCATAAACACCGGGGAGCTGTTTTTT. The chain carries TRBV25-1 and TRBJ2-2; D ambiguous. V was cut by 5 bases and J by 2 bases, with 12 bases left in between. There are 15 residues in the CDR3. Germline assignment: CDR1 MGHDK and CDR2 SYGVNS.